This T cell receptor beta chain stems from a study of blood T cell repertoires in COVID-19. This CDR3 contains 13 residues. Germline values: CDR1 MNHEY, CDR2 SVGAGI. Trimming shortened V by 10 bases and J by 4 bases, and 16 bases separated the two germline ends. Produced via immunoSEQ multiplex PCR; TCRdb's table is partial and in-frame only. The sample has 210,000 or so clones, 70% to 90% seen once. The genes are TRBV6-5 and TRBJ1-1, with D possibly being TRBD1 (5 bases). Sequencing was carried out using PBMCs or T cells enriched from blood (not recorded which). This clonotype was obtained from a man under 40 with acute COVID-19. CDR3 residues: CATKTQGVTEAFF. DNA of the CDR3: TGTGCCACAAAAACTCAGGGTGTCACTGAAGCTTTCTTT.